This T cell receptor beta chain was obtained from a study of blood T cells in healthy people across ages. CDR3 length: 16 residues. Germline lookup yields CDR1 KGHDR and CDR2 SFDVKD. This clonotype came up once. A much larger clone differs by one base, so this may be a read error. A J-beta primer mix and a sample-barcoded 5' primer were used in a second PCR of roughly 6 to 12 cycles. TCRdb reprocessed the 5' RACE reads with MiXCR, giving one entry per CDR3 protein. In the table there are approximately 490,000 distinct CDR3 sequences, nearly 25% of which are singletons. The same specimen was also included in a second study, on T cells of mothers and their children.

The receptor was isolated from a boy between 10 and 17 years old in good health. The chain couples TRBV24-1 to TRBJ1-2, with a tentative D call TRBD1 (5 bases). Material: blood. This CDR3 is CATSDSRWGSNHGYTF. DNA for the CDR3: TGTGCCACCAGTGATTCCAGGTGGGGGTCTAACCATGGCTACACCTTC.